The clone carrying this TCR beta chain was counted a few times. Its cognate antigen is unknown. This entry belongs to a study of T cells in Graves' hyperthyroidism and ophthalmopathy. Study-wide findings and caveats: Peripheral blood also featured most of the thyroid clonotypes expanded above 0.001.

From germline, CDR1 is MNHNS and CDR2 SASEGT. Trimming removed 5 bases from V and 7 bases from J, with 15 bases in between. The CDR3 consists of 14 residues. Thyroid ultrasound and orbital computed tomography, with clinical symptoms and serum thyroxine and TRAb, informed diagnoses. Source material for PBMCs was around 10 ml fresh peripheral blood. RNA transcripts provided the source from which TCR beta CDR3 regions were amplified. Carried out on the TCR CDR3, a first-round RT-PCR used the HTBI primer set. TCRdb itself ran the multiplex PCR reads through MiXCR, one entry per CDR3 protein. This repertoire shows approximately 400,000 distinct CDR3 sequences, approximately 14% found once; its top ten account for 14%.

The receptor was isolated from a woman aged 18-30 years with Graves' hyperthyroidism. V and J are TRBV6-1 and TRBJ2-1, with D perhaps TRBD2 (6 bases). Sequencing used blood. The chain's CDR3 is CASSSGLEGNEQFF. DNA of the CDR3: TGTGCCAGCAGTTCCGGGTTGGAGGGGAATGAGCAGTTCTTC.